What follows are 27 T cell receptor beta chains derived from one specimen sequenced in a study of neurological immune-mediated disorders. TCRdb processed the 5' RACE reads anew with MiXCR; each CDR3 protein has one entry. This table has 35,000 to 40,000 distinct CDR3 sequences, more than 9% appearing once. Sequenced sample: CD4+ T cells from blood. All receptors derive from a woman under 40 with HTLV-1-associated myelopathy (HAM/TSP).

This clonotype was recorded many times. The CDR3 region is CASSSSSYEQYF. DNA of the CDR3: TGTGCCAGCAGCTCTAGCTCCTACGAGCAGTACTTC. The rearrangement uses TRBV7-2 and TRBJ2-7; unclear D gene. From germline, CDR1 is SGHTA and CDR2 FQGNSA. V was cut by 4 bases and J by 0 bases, with 4 bases left in between. The CDR3 is 12 amino acids.

The table lists this clonotype with many counts. V and J are TRBV24-1 and TRBJ2-3; 9 positions match TRBD1. The germline gives CDR1 KGHDR, CDR2 SFDVKD. V lost 3 bases and J lost 8; bases outside the gene matches: 5. The CDR3 covers 14 residues. The DNA for the CDR3 is TGTGCCACCAGTGATCCAGCGACAGGGGGTACGCAGTATTTT. This codes for CATSDPATGGTQYF.

This clonotype has ten or more counts. This rearrangement joins TRBV10-3 to TRBJ1-1; perhaps TRBD1 as D (5 bases). The V and J ends lost 4 bases and 1 base respectively, with 7 bases between them. The CDR3 loop spans 13 amino acids. Germline V CDR1 and CDR2: ENHRY, SYGVKD. CDR3 DNA: TGTGCCATCAGTGGGGACGGGAACACTGAAGCTTTCTTT. This codes for CAISGDGNTEAFF.

This clonotype was recorded many times. This chain uses TRBV20-1 with TRBJ1-3; 10 nucleotides match TRBD1. This CDR3 contains 14 residues. Per the germline V gene, CDR1 is DFQATT and CDR2 is SNEGSKA (reference sequence). After removal of 3 bases from V and 7 bases from J, the junction contained 6 bases not matched to a gene. The chain's CDR3 is CSARKRDRGNTIYF. In DNA form, the CDR3 reads TGCAGTGCTAGGAAACGGGACAGGGGTAACACCATATATTTT.

This clonotype was seen many times. The chain couples TRBV27 to TRBJ1-6; possible D gene TRBD1, 6 bases. The ends were cut back, 9 bases at V and 10 bases at J, with 22 bases in the middle. This CDR3 has 15 amino acids. The germline gives CDR1 MNHEY, CDR2 SMNVEV (reference sequence). In DNA form, the CDR3 reads TGTGCCAGTCGGACAGTGTTTGGGAGAGGATCACCCCTCCACTTT. Translated: CASRTVFGRGSPLHF.

This clonotype was seen ten or more times. This chain joins TRBV7-3 and TRBJ2-2; D remains unclear. The CDR3 loop spans 13 amino acids. V was shortened by 5 bases and J by 6 bases, with 10 bases between the two germline ends. The germline V gene has CDR1 SGHTA and CDR2 FQGTGA. The CDR3 DNA reads TGTGCCAGCAGCCTACTTGGCGCCGGGGAGCTGTTTTTT. Translated, it gives CASSLLGAGELFF.

This clonotype was seen many times. The chain carries TRBV2 and TRBJ2-5; perhaps D is TRBD1 or TRBD2 (5 bases each). Trimming shortened V by 7 bases and J by 2 bases, and 11 bases separated the two germline ends. This CDR3 contains 13 residues. Germline V gives CDR1 SNHLY, CDR2 FYNNEI. The CDR3 is CASNQGPQETQYF. CDR3 coding DNA: TGTGCCAGCAATCAGGGACCACAAGAGACCCAGTACTTC.

This clonotype was seen ten or more times. This chain uses TRBV5-1 with TRBJ1-1, with no clear D. The V gene's germline CDR1 is SGHRS and CDR2 YFSETQ. The CDR3 is 14 residues long. V was pared by 1 base and J by 1 base, with 8 bases between. CDR3 bases: TGCGCCAGCAGCTTGCTCACGGGGAACACTGAAGCTTTCTTT. Translated, it gives CASSLLTGNTEAFF.

This clonotype was seen at least ten times. DNA for the CDR3: TGCAGTGCTAGGCCTGGGGGGGCTCGGAACACTGAAGCTTTCTTT. Translating it yields CSARPGGARNTEAFF. This chain joins TRBV20-1 and TRBJ1-1; a possible D gene is TRBD1 (6 bases). The germline V gene encodes CDR1 DFQATT and CDR2 SNEGSKA (reference sequence). The CDR3 sequence is 15 residues long. V was cut by 3 bases and J by 1 base, with 15 bases left in between.

In its sample, this clonotype was seen many times. The V and J genes are TRBV5-1 and TRBJ2-7; 9 nucleotides line up with TRBD1. The CDR3 extends over 16 amino acids. The germline gives CDR1 SGHRS, CDR2 YFSETQ. J was trimmed by 6 bases and V by 0 bases; bases with no gene match: 10. The CDR3, as DNA: TGCGCCAGCAGCTTGGCCCCGGGACAGGGAGACACCGAGCAGTACTTC. Translation: CASSLAPGQGDTEQYF.

This clonotype was counted at least ten times. This chain uses TRBV20-1 with TRBJ1-2, with D uncertain. CDR1 and CDR2 from the germline V gene are DFQATT and SNEGSKA (reference sequence). The CDR3 has 13 residues. Trimming cost V 3 bases and J 2 bases, with 10 bases left between them. As DNA, the CDR3 is TGCAGTGCTAGTCACGGCAGAAACTATGGCTACACCTTC. This gives the protein CSASHGRNYGYTF.

This chain uses TRBV7-2 with TRBJ1-4; D is unclear. V was pared by 3 bases and J by 8 bases, with 7 bases between. The CDR3 extends over 12 amino acids. Per germline, CDR1 SGHTA and CDR2 FQGNSA. The CDR3 region has the DNA TGTGCCAGCAGCTTGGGCCGGGAAAAACTGTTTTTT. Protein product: CASSLGREKLFF.

This clonotype was picked up many times. The genes are TRBV28 and TRBJ2-1, with 11 bases matching TRBD1. Germline loops: CDR1 MDHEN, CDR2 SYDVKM. V was pared by 6 bases and J by 7 bases, with 8 bases of the junction left unmatched. This CDR3 contains 15 residues. The CDR3 here is CASRPGGTGGNEQFF. DNA for the CDR3: TGTGCCAGCAGGCCTGGCGGGACAGGGGGGAATGAGCAGTTCTTC. Supplemented by reference TRBV28 and TRBJ2-1, the full variable domain reads DVKVTQSSRYLVKRTGEKVFLECVQDMDHENMFWYRQDPGLGLRLIYFSYDVKMKEKGDIPEGYSVSREKKERFSLILESASTNQTSMYLCASRPGGTGGNEQFFGPGTRLTVL.

The sample holds many counts of this clonotype. The chain employs TRBV5-5 and TRBJ1-2, with D unclear. The CDR3 spans 14 residues. The germline V and J ends were trimmed by 0 bases and 1 base, with 7 bases remaining between them. Germline lookup yields CDR1 SGHKS and CDR2 YYEKEE (reference sequence). The CDR3 DNA sequence: TGTGCCAGCAGCTTGGCCTCAAATAACTATGGCTACACCTTC. It specifies CASSLASNNYGYTF. Full variable domain (rest looked up from reference TRBV5-5 and TRBJ1-2): DAGVTQSPTHLIKTRGQQVTLRCSPISGHKSVSWYQQVLGQGPQFIFQYYEKEERGRGNFPDRFSARQFPNYSSELNVNALLLGDSALYLCASSLASNNYGYTFGSGTRLTVV.

This clonotype was observed many times. The chain uses TRBV20-1 and TRBJ2-7, with 8 bases identical to TRBD2. CDR3 length: 18 amino acids. Trimming removed 5 bases from V and 3 bases from J; junction bases left unmatched: 21. Germline assignment: CDR1 DFQATT and CDR2 SNEGSKA (reference sequence). CDR3 loop: CSAASPGLAGGINYEQYF. The CDR3 DNA reads TGCAGTGCTGCGTCTCCCGGACTAGCCGGGGGGATTAACTACGAGCAGTACTTC.

Ten or more counts support this clonotype. The V gene is TRBV5-1, the J gene TRBJ1-1, with 10 positions matching TRBD1. The CDR3 contains 16 residues. Germline V CDR1 and CDR2: SGHRS, YFSETQ. The V and J ends lost 4 bases and 1 base, in that order; junction bases with no gene match: 7. CDR3 sequence reads: CASSTAGTGANTEAFF. DNA of the CDR3: TGCGCCAGCAGCACCGCCGGGACAGGGGCGAACACTGAAGCTTTCTTT.

The sample holds many counts of this clonotype. The CDR3 region has the DNA TGTGCCAGCAGCGTTACAGGTCTCACCGGGGAGCTGTTTTTT. This translates into CASSVTGLTGELFF. This chain connects TRBV9 to TRBJ2-2; possible D gene TRBD1, 5 bases. The CDR3 extends over 14 amino acids. The germline V gene encodes CDR1 SGDLS and CDR2 YYNGEE. V was clipped by 2 bases and J by 4 bases, with 9 bases between them. Full variable domain (missing parts from reference TRBV9 and TRBJ2-2): DSGVTQTPKHLITATGQRVTLRCSPRSGDLSVYWYQQSLDQGLQFLIQYYNGEERAKGNILERFSAQQFPDLHSELNLSSLELGDSALYFCASSVTGLTGELFFGEGSRLTVL.

This chain connects TRBV30 to TRBJ1-2; maybe TRBD1 (5 bases). CDR1 is GTSNPN and CDR2 is SVGIG in the germline V gene (reference sequence). This CDR3 contains 14 residues. V lost 4 bases and J lost 7, with 19 bases in between. The chain's CDR3 is CAWNLLQGFGGYTF. CDR3 nucleotide sequence: TGTGCCTGGAATCTCCTCCAGGGTTTTGGTGGCTACACCTTC.

This clonotype was seen at least ten times. This chain connects TRBV20-1 to TRBJ1-1, with a possible D match to TRBD1 (5 bases). CDR1 and CDR2 from the germline V gene are DFQATT and SNEGSKA (reference sequence). This CDR3 has 14 amino acids. V was clipped by 5 bases and J by 4 bases, with 17 bases between them. This CDR3 reads CSAFPGTSVTEAFF. The CDR3 DNA is TGCAGTGCTTTCCCCGGGACTTCCGTCACTGAAGCTTTCTTT.

By share, this clonotype counts as medium-sized. CDR3 DNA: TGCAGTGCCGCCGGGACTAGCCTCAATGAGCAGTTCTTC. This codes for CSAAGTSLNEQFF. J is TRBJ2-1 and V is TRBV20-1, with 9 bases that match TRBD2. Losses at the gene ends were 6 bases for V and 6 bases for J; bases not matched to a gene: 6. Germline-derived CDR1 and CDR2 are DFQATT and SNEGSKA (reference sequence). The CDR3 spans 13 residues.

This clonotype is medium-sized by share. The chain uses TRBV20-1 and TRBJ2-7, with 8 bases aligning to TRBD2. Looked up from germline, CDR1 is DFQATT and CDR2 is SNEGSKA (reference sequence). J gave up 5 bases and V 6 bases, and 12 bases lay outside the gene matches. This CDR3 region has 14 residues. CDR3 protein: CSALAGGRKDEQYF. The CDR3 bases are TGCAGTGCCCTCGCGGGGGGCCGGAAGGACGAGCAGTACTTC.

This clonotype showed up many times. The rearrangement joins TRBV6-6 to TRBJ2-3; 8 bases align to TRBD1. V was clipped by 4 bases and J by 2 bases; unmatched bases: 8. The CDR3 length is 16 residues. From germline, CDR1 is MNHNY and CDR2 SVGAGI (reference sequence). In DNA form, the CDR3 reads TGTGCCAGCAGTTCCGGAGACAGGGGATTCACAGATACGCAGTATTTT. It codes for CASSSGDRGFTDTQYF.

The rearrangement joins TRBV20-1 to TRBJ2-2; D is perhaps TRBD2 (6 bases). The germline V and J ends were trimmed by 5 bases and 7 bases, with 17 bases remaining between them. Germline V gene data show CDR1 as DFQATT and CDR2 as SNEGSKA (reference sequence). This CDR3 contains 14 residues. The CDR3 DNA follows: TGCAGTGCTTCCCCAGGAGGGAGGAACGGGGAGCTGTTTTTT. Protein product: CSASPGGRNGELFF.

This clonotype was recorded at least ten times. The chain recombines TRBV20-1 with TRBJ2-7, with TRBD1 matching 9 bases. Germline V gene data show CDR1 as DFQATT and CDR2 as SNEGSKA (reference sequence). This CDR3 is built from 14 residues. V lost 6 bases and J lost 3; bases outside the gene matches: 9. CDR3 amino acids: CSASRTGDLYEQYF. CDR3 bases: TGCAGTGCCAGCCGGACAGGGGATCTCTACGAGCAGTACTTC.

Many counts were recorded for this clonotype. CDR3 bases: TGCGCCAGCAGCTTACTAACAGGGGGCAATGAGCAGTTCTTC. Protein product: CASSLLTGGNEQFF. The chain has TRBV5-1 and TRBJ2-1; 8 nucleotides line up with TRBD1. This CDR3 has 14 amino acids. Trimming removed 2 bases from V and 6 bases from J; junction bases left unmatched: 4. Germline CDR1 and CDR2: SGHRS and YFSETQ.

This clonotype was detected many times. The DNA for the CDR3 is TGCGCCAGCTCCTGGGACAGCCTATACACCGGGGAGCTGTTTTTT. Encoded protein: CASSWDSLYTGELFF. The chain carries TRBV5-1 and TRBJ2-2, with 7 bases fitting TRBD1. V was clipped by 7 bases and J by 3 bases; unmatched bases: 9. The length of the CDR3 is 15 residues. Germline CDR1 SGHRS, CDR2 YFSETQ.

This clonotype was detected many times. The V and J genes are TRBV7-2 and TRBJ2-3; the match to TRBD2 covers 11 bases. With V trimmed by 2 bases and J by 2 bases, 9 bases remained unmatched. CDR1 and CDR2 from the germline V gene are SGHTA and FQGNSA. CDR3 size: 18 residues. The CDR3 spells CASSLLSGSGGATDTQYF. The CDR3 nucleotides read TGTGCCAGCAGCTTATTGTCAGGTAGCGGGGGGGCCACAGATACGCAGTATTTT.